Listed here is a single TCR beta chain. This specimen comes from a study of blood T cell repertoires in COVID-19. TCRdb's table, derived via immunoSEQ multiplex PCR, lists solely in-frame clones and lacks some. The sample yields 270,000 or so clones, approximately 84% seen once. The junction had 9 bases not matched to a gene; V was cut back by 5 bases and J by 6 bases. Germline V CDR1 and CDR2: MNHEY, SMNVEV (reference sequence). The CDR3 runs 16 residues. The V call is TRBV27, the J call TRBJ2-5, with 13 bases fitting TRBD2. Input material: peripheral blood. The source is a human donor with COVID-19, enrolled during active disease. The donor label of this sample is uncertain. CDR3 loop: CASSPRTSGSSQTQYF. CDR3 nucleotides: TGTGCCAGCAGTCCCCGGACTAGCGGGAGTAGTCAGACCCAGTACTTC.